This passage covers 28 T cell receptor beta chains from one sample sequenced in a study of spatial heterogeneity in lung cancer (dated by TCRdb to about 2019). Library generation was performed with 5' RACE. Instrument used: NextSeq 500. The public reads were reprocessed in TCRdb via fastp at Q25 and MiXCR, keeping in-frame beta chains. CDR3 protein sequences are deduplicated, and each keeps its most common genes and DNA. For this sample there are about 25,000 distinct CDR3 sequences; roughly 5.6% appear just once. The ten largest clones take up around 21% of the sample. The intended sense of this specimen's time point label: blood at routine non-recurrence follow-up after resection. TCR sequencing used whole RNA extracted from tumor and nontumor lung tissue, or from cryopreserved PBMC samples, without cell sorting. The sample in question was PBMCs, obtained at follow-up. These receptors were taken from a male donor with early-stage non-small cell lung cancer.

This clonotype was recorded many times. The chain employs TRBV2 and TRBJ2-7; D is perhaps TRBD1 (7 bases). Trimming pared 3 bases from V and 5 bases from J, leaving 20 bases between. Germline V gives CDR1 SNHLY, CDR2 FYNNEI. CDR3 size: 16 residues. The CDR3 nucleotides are TGTGCCAGCAGTGACAGGGGGGATATAAGGTCGGACGAGCAGTACGTC. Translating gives CASSDRGDIRSDEQYV.

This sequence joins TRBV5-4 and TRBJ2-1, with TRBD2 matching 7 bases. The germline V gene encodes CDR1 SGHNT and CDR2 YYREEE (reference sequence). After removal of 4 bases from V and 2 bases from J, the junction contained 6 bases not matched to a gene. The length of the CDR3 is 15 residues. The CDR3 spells CASSVPLAAYNEQFF. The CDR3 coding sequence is TGTGCCAGCAGCGTTCCCCTAGCGGCCTACAATGAGCAGTTCTTC.

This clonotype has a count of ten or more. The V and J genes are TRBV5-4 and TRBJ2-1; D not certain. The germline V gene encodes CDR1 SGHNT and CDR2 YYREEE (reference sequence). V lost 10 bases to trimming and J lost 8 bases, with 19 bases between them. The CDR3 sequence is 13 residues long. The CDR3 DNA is TGTGCCTACGGTTTGACCGCCCCGGATGAGCAGTTCTTC. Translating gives CAYGLTAPDEQFF.

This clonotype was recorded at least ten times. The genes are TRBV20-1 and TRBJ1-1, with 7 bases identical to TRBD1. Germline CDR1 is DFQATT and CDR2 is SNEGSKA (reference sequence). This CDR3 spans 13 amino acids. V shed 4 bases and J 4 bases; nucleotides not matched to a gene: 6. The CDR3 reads CSAKKAGGTEAFF. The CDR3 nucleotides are TGCAGTGCTAAAAAGGCAGGGGGCACTGAAGCTTTCTTT.

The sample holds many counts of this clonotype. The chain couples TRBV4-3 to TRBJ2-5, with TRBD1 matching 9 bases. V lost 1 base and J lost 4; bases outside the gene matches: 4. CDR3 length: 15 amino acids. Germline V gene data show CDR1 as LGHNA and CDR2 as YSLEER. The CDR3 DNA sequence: TGCGCCAGCAGCCAAGCCACAGGGGGCACAGAGACCCAGTACTTC. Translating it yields CASSQATGGTETQYF.

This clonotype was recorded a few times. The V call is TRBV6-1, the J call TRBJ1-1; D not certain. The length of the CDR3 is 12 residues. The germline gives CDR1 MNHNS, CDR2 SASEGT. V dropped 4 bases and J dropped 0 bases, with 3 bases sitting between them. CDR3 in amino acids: CASSVMNTEAFF. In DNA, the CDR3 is TGTGCCAGCAGTGTAATGAACACTGAAGCTTTCTTT.

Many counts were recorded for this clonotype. Here the CDR3 reads CASSPLAGVTEAFF. The CDR3, as DNA: TGCGCCAGCAGCCCCCTAGCGGGAGTCACTGAAGCTTTCTTT. This chain connects TRBV5-1 to TRBJ1-1, with no clear D. The germline V and J ends were trimmed by 4 bases and 4 bases, with 14 bases remaining between them. This CDR3 is 14 amino acids long. The germline CDR1 and CDR2 sequences are SGHRS and YFSETQ.

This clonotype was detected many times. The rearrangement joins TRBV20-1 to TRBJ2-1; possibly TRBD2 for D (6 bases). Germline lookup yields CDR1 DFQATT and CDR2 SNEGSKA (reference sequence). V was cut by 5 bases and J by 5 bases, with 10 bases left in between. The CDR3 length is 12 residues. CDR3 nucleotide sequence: TGCAGTGCTTCCCGGGAGAACAATGAGCAGTTCTTC. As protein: CSASRENNEQFF.

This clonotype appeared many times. CDR3 sequence reads: CASSLQETQYF. The DNA of the CDR3 is TGTGCCAGCAGCCTACAAGAGACCCAGTACTTC. V gene TRBV7-2 combines with J gene TRBJ2-5; D is unclear. V was clipped by 5 bases and J by 2 bases, with 3 bases between them. Germline CDR1 is SGHTA and CDR2 is FQGNSA. The CDR3 length is 11 residues. The full variable domain, completed using reference TRBV7-2 and TRBJ2-5, is GAGVSQSPSNKVTEKGKDVELRCDPISGHTALYWYRQSLGQGLEFLIYFQGNSAPDKSGLPSDRFSAERTGGSVSTLTIQRTQQEDSAVYLCASSLQETQYFGPGTRLLVL.

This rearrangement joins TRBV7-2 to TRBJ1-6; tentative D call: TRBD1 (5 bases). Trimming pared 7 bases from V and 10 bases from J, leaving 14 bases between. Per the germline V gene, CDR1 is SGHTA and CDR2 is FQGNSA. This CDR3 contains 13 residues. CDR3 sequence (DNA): TGTGCCAGCACCCCGACAGCGGGGTCACCCCTCCACTTT. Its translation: CASTPTAGSPLHF. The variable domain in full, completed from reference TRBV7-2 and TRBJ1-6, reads GAGVSQSPSNKVTEKGKDVELRCDPISGHTALYWYRQSLGQGLEFLIYFQGNSAPDKSGLPSDRFSAERTGGSVSTLTIQRTQQEDSAVYLCASTPTAGSPLHFGNGTRLTVT.

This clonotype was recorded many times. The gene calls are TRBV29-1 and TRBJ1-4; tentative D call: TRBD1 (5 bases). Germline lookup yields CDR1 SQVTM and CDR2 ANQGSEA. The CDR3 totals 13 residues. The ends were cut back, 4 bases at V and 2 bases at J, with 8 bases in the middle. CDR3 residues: CSVVGATNEKLFF. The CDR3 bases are TGCAGCGTTGTCGGGGCCACTAATGAAAAACTGTTTTTT.

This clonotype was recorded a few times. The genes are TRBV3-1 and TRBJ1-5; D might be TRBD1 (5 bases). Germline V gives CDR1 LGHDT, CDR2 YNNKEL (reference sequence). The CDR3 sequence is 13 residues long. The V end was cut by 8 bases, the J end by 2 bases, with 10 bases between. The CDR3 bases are TGTGCCAGCCAGGGTTTAGGCAATCAGCCCCAGCATTTT. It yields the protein CASQGLGNQPQHF.

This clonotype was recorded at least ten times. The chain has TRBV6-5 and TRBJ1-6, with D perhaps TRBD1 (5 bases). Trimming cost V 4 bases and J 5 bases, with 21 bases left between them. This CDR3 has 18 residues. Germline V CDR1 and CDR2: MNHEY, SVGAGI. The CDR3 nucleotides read TGTGCCAGCAGTTTTGAGGGGCCCTCCAGAGGGAATAATTCACCCCTCCACTTT. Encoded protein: CASSFEGPSRGNNSPLHF.

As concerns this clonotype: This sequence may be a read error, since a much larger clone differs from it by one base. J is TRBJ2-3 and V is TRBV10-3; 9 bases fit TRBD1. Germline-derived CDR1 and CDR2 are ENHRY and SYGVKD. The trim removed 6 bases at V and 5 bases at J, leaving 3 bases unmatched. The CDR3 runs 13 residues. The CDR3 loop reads CAIRGQGLDTQYF. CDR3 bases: TGTGCCATCAGAGGACAGGGGCTAGATACGCAGTATTTT.

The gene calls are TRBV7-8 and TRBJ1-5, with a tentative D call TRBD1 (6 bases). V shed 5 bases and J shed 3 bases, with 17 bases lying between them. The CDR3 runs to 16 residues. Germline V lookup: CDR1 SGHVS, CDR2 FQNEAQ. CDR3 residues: CASSPSIGQLNQPQHF. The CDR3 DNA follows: TGTGCCAGCAGCCCCTCGATCGGACAGCTCAATCAGCCCCAGCATTTT.

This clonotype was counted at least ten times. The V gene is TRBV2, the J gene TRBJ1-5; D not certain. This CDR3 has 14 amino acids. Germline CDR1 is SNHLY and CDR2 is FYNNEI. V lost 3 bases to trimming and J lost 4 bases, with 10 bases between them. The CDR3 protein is CASSDNLSNQPQHF. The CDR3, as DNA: TGTGCCAGCAGTGATAATTTGTCTAATCAGCCCCAGCATTTT. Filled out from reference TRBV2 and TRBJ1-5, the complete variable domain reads EPEVTQTPSHQVTQMGQEVILRCVPISNHLYFYWYRQILGQKVEFLVSFYNNEISEKSEIFDDQFSVERPDGSNFTLKIRSTKLEDSAMYFCASSDNLSNQPQHFGDGTRLSIL.

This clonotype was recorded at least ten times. CDR3 DNA sequence: TGCGCCAGCAGCCCAACGGGAATCCCCCAAGAGACCCAGTACTTC. Translation gives CASSPTGIPQETQYF. The chain joins TRBV5-1 to TRBJ2-5, with D possibly being TRBD2 (5 bases). V dropped 4 bases and J dropped 1 base, with 14 bases sitting between them. The CDR3 covers 15 residues. CDR1 and CDR2 from the germline V gene are SGHRS and YFSETQ.

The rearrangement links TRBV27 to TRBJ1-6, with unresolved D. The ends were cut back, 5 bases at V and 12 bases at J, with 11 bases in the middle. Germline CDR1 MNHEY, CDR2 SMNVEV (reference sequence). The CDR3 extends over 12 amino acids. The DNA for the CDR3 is TGTGCCAGCAGTCGGGGTTTAGTACCCCTCCACTTT. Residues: CASSRGLVPLHF.

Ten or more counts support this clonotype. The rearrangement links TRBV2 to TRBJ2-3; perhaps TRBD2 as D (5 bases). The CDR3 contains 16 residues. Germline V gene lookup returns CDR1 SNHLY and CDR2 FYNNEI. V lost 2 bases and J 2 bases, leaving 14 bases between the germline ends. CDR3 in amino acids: CASSEPGGPHTDTQYF. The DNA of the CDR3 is TGTGCCAGCAGTGAACCTGGCGGGCCCCACACAGATACGCAGTATTTT.

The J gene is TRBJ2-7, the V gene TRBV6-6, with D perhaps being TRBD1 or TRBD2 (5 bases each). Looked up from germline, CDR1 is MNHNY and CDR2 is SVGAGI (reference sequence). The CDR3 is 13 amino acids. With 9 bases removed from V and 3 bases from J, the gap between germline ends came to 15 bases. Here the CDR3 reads CASSRGGYYEQYV. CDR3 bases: TGTGCCAGTTCGAGGGGCGGATACTACGAGCAGTACGTC.

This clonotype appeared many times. The CDR3 reads CASRLGNTGELFF. DNA of the CDR3: TGTGCCAGCCGACTAGGGAACACCGGGGAGCTGTTTTTT. This chain links TRBV6-2 or TRBV6-3 with TRBJ2-2; D possibly corresponds to TRBD2 (6 bases). With 8 bases removed from V and 1 base from J, the gap between germline ends came to 8 bases. Germline V CDR1 and CDR2: MNHEY, SVGEGT. CDR3 size: 13 residues.

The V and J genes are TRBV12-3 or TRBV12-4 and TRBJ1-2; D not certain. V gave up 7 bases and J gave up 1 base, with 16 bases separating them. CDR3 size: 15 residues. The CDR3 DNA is TGTGCCAGCACCCCCACCGACGGGGTTAACTATGGCTACACCTTC. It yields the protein CASTPTDGVNYGYTF.

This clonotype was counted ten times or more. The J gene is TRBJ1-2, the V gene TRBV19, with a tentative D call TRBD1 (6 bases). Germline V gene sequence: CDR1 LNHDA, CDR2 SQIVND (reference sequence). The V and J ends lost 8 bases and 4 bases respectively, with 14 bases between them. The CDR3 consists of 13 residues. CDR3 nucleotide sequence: TGTGCCAGTGCGACCCCGACAGGCTATGGCTACACCTTC. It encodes CASATPTGYGYTF.

The CDR3 sequence is CASSYGRHQPQHF. CDR3 bases: TGTGCCAGCAGTTACGGCCGCCATCAGCCCCAGCATTTT. The chain joins TRBV12-3 or TRBV12-4 to TRBJ1-5; D remains unclear. V dropped 4 bases and J dropped 5 bases, with 9 bases sitting between them. The CDR3 totals 13 residues.

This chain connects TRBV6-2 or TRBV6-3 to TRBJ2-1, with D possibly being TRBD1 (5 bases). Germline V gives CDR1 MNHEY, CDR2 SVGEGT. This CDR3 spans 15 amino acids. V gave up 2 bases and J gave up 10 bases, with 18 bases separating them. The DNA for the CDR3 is TGTGCCAGCAGTTACGCGACAGTTGAAGGGTACGAGCAGTTCTTC. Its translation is CASSYATVEGYEQFF.

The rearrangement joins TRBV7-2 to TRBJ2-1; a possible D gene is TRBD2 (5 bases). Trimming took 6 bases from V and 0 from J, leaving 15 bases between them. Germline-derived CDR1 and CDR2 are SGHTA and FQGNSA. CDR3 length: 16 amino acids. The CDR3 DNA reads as TGTGCCAGCAGAACTACCCCGGGAAGCTCCTACAATGAGCAGTTCTTC. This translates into CASRTTPGSSYNEQFF.

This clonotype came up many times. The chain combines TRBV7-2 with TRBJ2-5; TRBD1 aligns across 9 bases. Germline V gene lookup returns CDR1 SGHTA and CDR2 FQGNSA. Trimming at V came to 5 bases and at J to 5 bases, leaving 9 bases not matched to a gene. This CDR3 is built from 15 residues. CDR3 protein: CASSHGTGRLETQYF. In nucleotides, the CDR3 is TGTGCCAGCAGCCATGGGACAGGGAGGTTGGAGACCCAGTACTTC.

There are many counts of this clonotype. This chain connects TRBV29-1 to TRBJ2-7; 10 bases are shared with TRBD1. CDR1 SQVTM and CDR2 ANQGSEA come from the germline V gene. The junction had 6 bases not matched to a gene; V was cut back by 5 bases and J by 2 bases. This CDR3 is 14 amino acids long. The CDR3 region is CSVKGGQGAYEQYF. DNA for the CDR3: TGCAGCGTTAAGGGAGGACAGGGGGCCTACGAGCAGTACTTC.